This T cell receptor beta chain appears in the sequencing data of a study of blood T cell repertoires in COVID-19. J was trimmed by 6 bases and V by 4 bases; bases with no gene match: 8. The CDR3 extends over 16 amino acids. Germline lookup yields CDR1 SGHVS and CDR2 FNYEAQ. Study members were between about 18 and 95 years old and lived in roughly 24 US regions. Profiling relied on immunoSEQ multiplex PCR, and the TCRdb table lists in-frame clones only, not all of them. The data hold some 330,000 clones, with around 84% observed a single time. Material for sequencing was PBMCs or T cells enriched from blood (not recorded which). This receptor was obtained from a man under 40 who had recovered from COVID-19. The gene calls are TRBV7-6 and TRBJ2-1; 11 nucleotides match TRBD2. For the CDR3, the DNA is TGTGCCAGCAGCTCTGGTCCTACTAGCGGGAGCAATGAGCAGTTCTTC. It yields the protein CASSSGPTSGSNEQFF.